This T cell receptor beta chain derives from a study of cytomegalovirus exposure and HLA in healthy donors. General study findings and limits: Earlier findings revealed that most TCR beta V segments proved productive either about 87% or about 30% of the time.

PCR used 60 Vbeta primers and 13 Jbeta primers. Original analysis: In a later analysis, the count reached about 75 million unique TCR beta chains, with roughly 12 million shared. Here immunoSEQ multiplex PCR was the method, and the copy in TCRdb shows in-frame clones only, minus some. The V and J calls and the clone size are those of that table, but D and trimming were determined from the DNA. The sample includes approximately 100,000 clones, around 64% of them seen just once. Regarding this clone: The antigen is undetermined.

Germline CDR1 and CDR2: SGHDN and FVKESK. V dropped 0 bases and J dropped 4 bases, with 22 bases sitting between them. This CDR3 region has 19 residues. The source is a human donor in good health. V and J are TRBV14 and TRBJ1-3, with D unclear. Sequences were obtained from PBMCs. The DNA for the CDR3 is TGTGCCAGCAGCCAAGAAGAAGGGAGCGGGAGGGTATCAGGAAACACCATATATTTT. This sequence encodes CASSQEEGSGRVSGNTIYF.